The present entry profiles one T cell receptor beta chain with its context. What antigen it recognizes has not been identified. Base qualities are not recorded, but no much larger clone differs from it by a single base. The record originates from a study of T cells in Graves' hyperthyroidism and ophthalmopathy (dated by TCRdb to between 2017 and 2020). A note on the overall study: TCR V-J signatures able to tell the groups apart were searched for in a discovery cohort of more than 90 patients, of whom over 40 had Graves' ophthalmopathy and 57 had stable Graves' hyperthyroidism. Prospective prediction of ophthalmopathy was tested in an independent validation cohort consisting of 18 to 20 hyperthyroidism patients and around 16 patients who later progressed to ophthalmopathy. The 85 to 100 discovery patients were divided at random into training and test sets in a 7:3 ratio. In addition, the study compared T-cell repertoires in thyroid tissue and in blood from roughly six Graves' hyperthyroidism patients. After blood sampling, hyperthyroidism patients were treated with methimazole at a starting dose of 30 mg daily, and ophthalmopathy patients were treated with high-dose intravenous methylprednisolone. TCR Vbeta CDR3 sequencing of approximately 140 peripheral blood samples (approximately 44 ophthalmopathy, 75 to 85 hyperthyroidism and some 17 progressor patients) is reported in the paper.

V trim: 5 bases; J trim: 7 bases; unmatched bases: 8. Including the terminal cysteine and phenylalanine, the CDR3 comprises 14 residues. The retained sequence is limited to the CDR3, 42 bases, with the frame set at the first base. From a lookup of the germline V gene, CDR1 and CDR2 are SGHTA and FQGNSA. Beyond this particular receptor, the publication reports: Most expanded thyroid clonotypes (frequency above 0.001) were also found in blood, which suggests that blood repertoires may mirror thyroid immune responses. Sample size was not statistically predetermined, and blinding of investigators to group allocation was not performed. A model built on a 13 V-J signature distinguished ophthalmopathy from stable hyperthyroidism, reaching 87.88% sensitivity and about 81% specificity in cross-validation and 80%/75% in testing. In validation, the model predicted progression to ophthalmopathy with 55% to 71% sensitivity and approximately 74% specificity, a median of approximately 6.7 months before onset.

Exclusion was applied to patients with uncontrolled infections, other autoimmune diseases, pregnancy or lactation. Diagnoses were based on clinical symptoms, serum thyroxine and TRAb, thyroid ultrasound and orbital computed tomography. Trizol reagent was used to extract total RNA, and RNA quality was then checked on an Agilent 2100 Bioanalyzer. TCR beta CDR3 regions were amplified from RNA transcripts. The first round of RT-PCR for the TCR CDR3 was performed with the HTBI primer set and the Qiagen OneStep RT-PCR kit. Libraries were constructed in a second round of multiplex PCR, after which size selection and purification were performed. Libraries were sequenced paired-end with 100 bp reads on an Illumina HiSeq2000. On the study's bioinformatics: Raw data were processed with SOAPnuke, discarding reads with adapters, uncalled bases, mean Phred below 15, or no exact constant-primer or identifier match. High-quality paired reads were merged using COPE v1.2.5, and each unique nucleotide sequence was defined as a clonotype. MiTCR v1.1 was used to align clonotypes to the IMGT TRBV, TRBD and TRBJ reference segments. The analysis included only V-J combinations with a frequency above 0.0001, which together covered approximately 99% of the repertoires. A TCS score was defined as the ratio between F50 (clonal expansion) and ExV (chaos), using BLOSUM62-based TCRdist between CDR3 peptides within each V-J. Welch's t-statistics and random forest reduced 500 to 550 V-J features to 10 to 15, which were used in a naive Bayes classifier (R e1071). The similarity between thyroid and blood repertoires was quantified using the Morisita-Horn index. TCRdb handled the public reads itself, with Q25 trimming in fastp and clone calling in MiXCR, and kept productive beta chains. Entries that share a CDR3 protein sequence are merged under the most common genes and DNA. The V and J calls follow TCRdb's processing rather than the paper's. The sample table shows 500,000 to 600,000 distinct CDR3 sequences, and approximately 48% are seen once. Of the sample, about two fifths falls within the top ten clones.

Material for sequencing was peripheral blood or thyroid tissue (not recorded which). The sequence links TRBV7-2 to TRBJ1-5, with 7 bases matching TRBD1. The TCR originated in an adult woman with Graves' disease, either hyperthyroidism or ophthalmopathy (not recorded which). The CDR3 loop reads CASSRTGPGQPQHF. Here is the DNA: TGTGCCAGCAGCCGGACAGGACCCGGACAGCCCCAGCATTTT.